This paragraph covers one TCR beta chain sequence. Its cognate antigen is unknown. Germline V gives CDR1 SGHKS, CDR2 YYEKEE (reference sequence). Trimming left V 4 bases short and J 2 bases short, with 3 bases between. The CDR3 is made up of 12 amino acids. The sample originates from a study of blood T cells in healthy people across ages. The study's findings and limits: While age rose, TCR beta diversity per million T cells dropped in a roughly linear way.

Alongside a J-beta primer mix, a sample-barcoded 5' primer served in a second PCR lasting about 7 to 11 cycles. A single record per CDR3 protein comes from TCRdb applying MiXCR to the 5' RACE reads. Here the sample spans over 750,000 distinct CDR3 sequences, around 25% being singletons. The sample was also reused in another study, on T cells of mothers and their children. This second study notes: A few healthy Caucasian mothers gave samples, and so did their six children. It was related mother-child pairs that showed slightly higher overlap than unrelated pairs, without reaching significance.

The material sequenced was blood. V and J are TRBV5-5 and TRBJ1-4; no clear D gene. This TCR came from a boy under 18 in good health. CDR3 sequence (DNA): TGTGCCAGCAGCCAGACTAATGAAAAACTGTTTTTT. It is translated as CASSQTNEKLFF. The variable domain in full, completed from reference TRBV5-5 and TRBJ1-4, reads DAGVTQSPTHLIKTRGQQVTLRCSPISGHKSVSWYQQVLGQGPQFIFQYYEKEERGRGNFPDRFSARQFPNYSSELNVNALLLGDSALYLCASSQTNEKLFFGSGTQLSVL.